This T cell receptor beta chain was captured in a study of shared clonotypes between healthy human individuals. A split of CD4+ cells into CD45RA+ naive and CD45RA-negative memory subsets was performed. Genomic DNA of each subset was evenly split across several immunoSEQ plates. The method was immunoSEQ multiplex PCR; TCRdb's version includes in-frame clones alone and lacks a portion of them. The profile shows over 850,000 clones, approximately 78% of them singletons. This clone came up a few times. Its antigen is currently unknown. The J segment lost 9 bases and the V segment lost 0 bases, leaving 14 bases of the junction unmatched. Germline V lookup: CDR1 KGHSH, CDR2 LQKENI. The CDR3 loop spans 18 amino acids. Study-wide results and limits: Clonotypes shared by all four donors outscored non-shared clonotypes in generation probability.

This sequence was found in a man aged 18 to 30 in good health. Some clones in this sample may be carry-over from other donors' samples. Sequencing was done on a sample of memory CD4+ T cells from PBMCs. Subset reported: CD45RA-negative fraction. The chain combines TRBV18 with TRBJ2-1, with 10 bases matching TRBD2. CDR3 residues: CASSPPSGAGGRESEQFF. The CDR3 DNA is TGTGCCAGCTCACCACCATCTGGAGCGGGAGGGCGGGAGAGTGAGCAGTTCTTC.